Sequencing of this T cell receptor (beta chain) was carried out in a study of stem cell transplantation in POMP-related autoinflammatory disease. Study-wide context: Impaired MHC class I-dependent CD8+ differentiation was hypothesized from defective thymoproteasomes.

Notes on the study in general: A trend toward lower repertoire diversity and greater clonality appeared in every analyzed T-cell subset of PRAID patients. Unique TRB V-J gene pairings were limited in number in patients with PRAID.

PRAID featured immunodeficiency plus autoinflammation. Trimming stripped 10 bases from V and 8 bases from J, with 20 bases between. The CDR3 contains 13 residues. Germline values: CDR1 LNHDA, CDR2 SQIVND (reference sequence). This clone occurred a few times. Its antigen remains unknown. The table came from immunoSEQ multiplex PCR; TCRdb's copy has only in-frame clones and leaves some out. This repertoire shows tens of thousands of clones, roughly four fifths found once; its top ten account for 2.5%. The TCR originated in a human donor with POMP-related autoinflammation and immune dysregulation (PRAID). Source: CD4+ T cells from PBMCs, taken before stem cell transplantation. The chain couples TRBV19 to TRBJ1-2, with D tentatively TRBD1 (5 bases). The CDR3: CATGTPPGVGYTF. The CDR3 DNA sequence: TGTGCCACAGGGACGCCGCCTGGGGTGGGCTACACCTTC.